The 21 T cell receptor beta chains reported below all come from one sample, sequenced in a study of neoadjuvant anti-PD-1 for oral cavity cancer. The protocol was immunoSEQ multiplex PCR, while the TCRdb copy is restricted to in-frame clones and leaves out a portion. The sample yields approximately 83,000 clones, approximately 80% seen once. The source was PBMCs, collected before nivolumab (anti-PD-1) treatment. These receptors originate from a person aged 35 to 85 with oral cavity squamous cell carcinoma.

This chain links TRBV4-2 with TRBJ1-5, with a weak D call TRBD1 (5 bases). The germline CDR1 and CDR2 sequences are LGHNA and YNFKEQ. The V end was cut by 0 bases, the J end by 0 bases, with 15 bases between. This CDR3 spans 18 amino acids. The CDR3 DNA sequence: TGTGCCAGCAGCCAAGATGACAGCCGAATGTATAGCAATCAGCCCCAGCATTTT. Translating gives CASSQDDSRMYSNQPQHF.

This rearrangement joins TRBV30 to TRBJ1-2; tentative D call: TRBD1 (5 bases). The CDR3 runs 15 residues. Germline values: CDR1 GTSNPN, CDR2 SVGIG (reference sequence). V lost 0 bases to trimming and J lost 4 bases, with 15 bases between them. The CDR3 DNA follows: TGTGCCTGGAGTGTCTCCGAGGGGACGCCCTATGGCTACACCTTC. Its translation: CAWSVSEGTPYGYTF.

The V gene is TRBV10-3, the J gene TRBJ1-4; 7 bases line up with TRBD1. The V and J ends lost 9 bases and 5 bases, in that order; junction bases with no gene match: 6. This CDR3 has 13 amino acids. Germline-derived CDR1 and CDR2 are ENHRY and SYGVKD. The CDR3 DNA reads TGTGCCATAGTGACAGGGTCAAATGAAAAACTGTTTTTT. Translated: CAIVTGSNEKLFF.

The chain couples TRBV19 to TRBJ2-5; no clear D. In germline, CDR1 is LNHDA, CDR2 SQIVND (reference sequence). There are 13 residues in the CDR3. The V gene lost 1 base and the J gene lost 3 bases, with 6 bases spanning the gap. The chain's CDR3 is CASSIGQKETQYF. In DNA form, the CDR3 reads TGTGCCAGTAGTATAGGGCAGAAAGAGACCCAGTACTTC.

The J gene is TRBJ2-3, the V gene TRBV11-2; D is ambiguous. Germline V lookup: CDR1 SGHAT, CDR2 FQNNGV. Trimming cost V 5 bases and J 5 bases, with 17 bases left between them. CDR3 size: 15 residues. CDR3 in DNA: TGTGCCAGCAGCCCTAGGGTGGCAGGAGTAGATACGCAGTATTTT. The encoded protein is CASSPRVAGVDTQYF.

The CDR3 sequence: CAISTSLQGLSGNTIYF. In nucleotides, the CDR3 is TGTGCCATCAGCACATCCTTACAGGGGCTCTCTGGAAACACCATATATTTT. J is TRBJ1-3 and V is TRBV10-3; TRBD1 matches at 7 bases. This CDR3 comprises 17 residues. V lost 6 bases and J lost 0; bases outside the gene matches: 11. From germline, CDR1 is ENHRY and CDR2 SYGVKD.

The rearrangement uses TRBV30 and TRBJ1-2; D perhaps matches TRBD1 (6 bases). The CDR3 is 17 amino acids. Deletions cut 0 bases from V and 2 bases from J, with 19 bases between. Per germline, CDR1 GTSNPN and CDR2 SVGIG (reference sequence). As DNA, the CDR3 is TGTGCCTGGAGTGTACGGGATCAGGGGAGGCACAACTATGGCTACACCTTC. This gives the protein CAWSVRDQGRHNYGYTF. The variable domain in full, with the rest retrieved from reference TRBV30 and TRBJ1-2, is SQTIHQWPATLVQPVGSPLSLECTVEGTSNPNLYWYRQAAGRGLQLLFYSVGIGQISSEVPQNLSASRPQDRQFILSSKKLLLSDSGFYLCAWSVRDQGRHNYGYTFGSGTRLTVV.

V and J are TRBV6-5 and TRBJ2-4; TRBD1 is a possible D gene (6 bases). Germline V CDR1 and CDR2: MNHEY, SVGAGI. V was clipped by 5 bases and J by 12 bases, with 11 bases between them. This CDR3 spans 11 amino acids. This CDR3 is CASSNRARQYF. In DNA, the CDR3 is TGTGCCAGCAGTAACAGGGCCCGTCAGTACTTC.

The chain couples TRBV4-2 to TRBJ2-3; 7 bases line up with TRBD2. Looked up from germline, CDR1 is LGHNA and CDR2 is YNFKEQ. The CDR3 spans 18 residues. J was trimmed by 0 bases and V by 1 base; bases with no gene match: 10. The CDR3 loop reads CASSQAAGRTGSTDTQYF. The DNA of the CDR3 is TGTGCCAGCAGCCAAGCAGCGGGACGGACTGGGAGCACAGATACGCAGTATTTT.

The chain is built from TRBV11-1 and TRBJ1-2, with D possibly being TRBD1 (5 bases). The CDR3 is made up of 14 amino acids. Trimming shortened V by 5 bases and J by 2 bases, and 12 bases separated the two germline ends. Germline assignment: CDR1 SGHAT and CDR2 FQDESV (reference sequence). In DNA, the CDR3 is TGTGCCAGCAGCAAGGACACTTGGAACTATGGCTACACCTTC. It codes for CASSKDTWNYGYTF.

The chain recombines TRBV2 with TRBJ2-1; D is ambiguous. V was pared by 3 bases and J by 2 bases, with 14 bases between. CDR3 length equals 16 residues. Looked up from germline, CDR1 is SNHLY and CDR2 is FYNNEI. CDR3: CASSETRQTTYNEQFF. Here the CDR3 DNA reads TGTGCCAGCAGTGAGACGAGACAAACAACCTACAATGAGCAGTTCTTC.

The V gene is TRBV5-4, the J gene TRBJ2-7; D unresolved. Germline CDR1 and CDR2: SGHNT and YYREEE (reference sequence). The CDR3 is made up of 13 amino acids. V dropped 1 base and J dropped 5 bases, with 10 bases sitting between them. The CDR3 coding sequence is TGTGCCAGCAGCTTGATGGGCGGCCACGAGCAGTACTTC. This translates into CASSLMGGHEQYF.

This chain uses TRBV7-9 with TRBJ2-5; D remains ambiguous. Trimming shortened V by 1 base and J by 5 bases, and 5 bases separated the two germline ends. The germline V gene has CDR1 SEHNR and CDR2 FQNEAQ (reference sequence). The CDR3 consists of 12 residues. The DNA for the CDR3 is TGTGCCAGCAGCTTAGTATCGGAGACCCAGTACTTC. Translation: CASSLVSETQYF.

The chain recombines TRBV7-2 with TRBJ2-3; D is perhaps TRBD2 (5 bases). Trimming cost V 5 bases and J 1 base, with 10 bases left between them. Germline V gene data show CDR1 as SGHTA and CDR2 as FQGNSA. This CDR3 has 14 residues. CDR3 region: CASSPGGGTDTQYF. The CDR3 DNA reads TGTGCCAGCAGCCCCGGAGGCGGCACAGATACGCAGTATTTT.

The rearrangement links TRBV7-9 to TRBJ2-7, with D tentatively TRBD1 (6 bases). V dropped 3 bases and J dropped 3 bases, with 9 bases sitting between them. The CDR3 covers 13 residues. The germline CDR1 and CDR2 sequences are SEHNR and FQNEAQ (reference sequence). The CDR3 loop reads CASSFRDNYEQYF. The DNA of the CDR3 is TGTGCCAGCAGCTTCCGGGACAACTACGAGCAGTACTTC. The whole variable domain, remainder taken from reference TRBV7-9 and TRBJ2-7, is DTGVSQNPRHKITKRGQNVTFRCDPISEHNRLYWYRQTLGQGPEFLTYFQNEAQLEKSRLLSDRFSAERPKGSFSTLEIQRTEQGDSAMYLCASSFRDNYEQYFGPGTRLTVT.

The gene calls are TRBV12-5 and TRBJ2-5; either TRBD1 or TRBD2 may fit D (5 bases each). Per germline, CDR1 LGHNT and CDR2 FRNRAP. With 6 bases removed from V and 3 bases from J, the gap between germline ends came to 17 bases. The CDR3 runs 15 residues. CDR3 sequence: CASGQEGPGEETQYF. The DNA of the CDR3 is TGTGCTAGTGGCCAAGAGGGACCGGGCGAAGAGACCCAGTACTTC.

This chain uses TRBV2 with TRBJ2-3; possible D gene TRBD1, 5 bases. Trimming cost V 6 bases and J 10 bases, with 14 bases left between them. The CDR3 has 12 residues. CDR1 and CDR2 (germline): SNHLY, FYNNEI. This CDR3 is CASSDTGEPQYF. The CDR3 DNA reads TGTGCCAGCAGCGATACAGGAGAGCCGCAGTATTTT.

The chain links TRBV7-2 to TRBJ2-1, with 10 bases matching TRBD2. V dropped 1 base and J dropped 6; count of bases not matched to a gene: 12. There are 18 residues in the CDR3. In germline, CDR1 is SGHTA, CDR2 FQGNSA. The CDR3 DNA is TGTGCCAGCAGCTTAGTCTCAGTCGGGCTAGCGGGAGTCAATGAGCAGTTCTTC. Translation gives CASSLVSVGLAGVNEQFF.

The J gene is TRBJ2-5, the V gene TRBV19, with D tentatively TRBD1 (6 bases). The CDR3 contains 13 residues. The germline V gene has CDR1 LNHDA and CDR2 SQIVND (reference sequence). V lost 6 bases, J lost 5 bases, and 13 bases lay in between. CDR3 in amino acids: CASSRQERETQYF. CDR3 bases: TGTGCCAGTAGCAGACAGGAACGGGAGACCCAGTACTTC.

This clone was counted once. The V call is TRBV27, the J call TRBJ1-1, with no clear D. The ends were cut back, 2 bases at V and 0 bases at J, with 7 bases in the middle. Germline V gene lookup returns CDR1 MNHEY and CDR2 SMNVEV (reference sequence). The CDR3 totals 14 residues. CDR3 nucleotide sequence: TGTGCCAGCAGTTTAGAAGGCCTGAACACTGAAGCTTTCTTT. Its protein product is CASSLEGLNTEAFF.

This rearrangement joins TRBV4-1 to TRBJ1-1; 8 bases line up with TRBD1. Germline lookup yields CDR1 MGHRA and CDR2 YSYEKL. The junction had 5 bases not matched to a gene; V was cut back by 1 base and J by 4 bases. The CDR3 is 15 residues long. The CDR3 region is CASSQAVRGLTEAFF. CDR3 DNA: TGCGCCAGCAGCCAAGCCGTCAGGGGGCTCACTGAAGCTTTCTTT.